This T cell receptor beta chain comes out of a study of radiotherapy plus CTLA-4 blockade in lung cancer. Study summary: Patients showed objective responses in about 20% of cases, and disease control was achieved by around 30%.

Method: immunoSEQ multiplex PCR; TCRdb's copy keeps in-frame clones and lacks some. The table lists around 45,000 clones, roughly 67% of them singletons. Germline V gives CDR1 MNHNS, CDR2 SASEGT. The germline V and J ends were trimmed by 4 bases and 0 bases, with 7 bases remaining between them. CDR3 length equals 14 residues. Study-level findings and limits: With interferon-beta, early dynamics of blood T cell clones were reported to best predict response. Blood-borne expansion of tumor-derived TCR clones followed radiotherapy plus ipilimumab.

A note on this clone: Its target is unknown.

Enrolled patients, whose metastatic non-small-cell lung cancer was chemo-refractory, received focal radiation plus CTLA-4 blockade with ipilimumab. The chain combines TRBV6-1 with TRBJ1-5; no clear D gene. The clonotype comes from a human donor with non-small cell lung cancer who had a partial response to radiotherapy plus ipilimumab. The input for sequencing was peripheral blood, taken from a patient treated with radiotherapy plus ipilimumab. CDR3 region: CASSAEYSNQPQHF. Here the CDR3 DNA reads TGTGCCAGCAGTGCAGAATATAGCAATCAGCCCCAGCATTTT.